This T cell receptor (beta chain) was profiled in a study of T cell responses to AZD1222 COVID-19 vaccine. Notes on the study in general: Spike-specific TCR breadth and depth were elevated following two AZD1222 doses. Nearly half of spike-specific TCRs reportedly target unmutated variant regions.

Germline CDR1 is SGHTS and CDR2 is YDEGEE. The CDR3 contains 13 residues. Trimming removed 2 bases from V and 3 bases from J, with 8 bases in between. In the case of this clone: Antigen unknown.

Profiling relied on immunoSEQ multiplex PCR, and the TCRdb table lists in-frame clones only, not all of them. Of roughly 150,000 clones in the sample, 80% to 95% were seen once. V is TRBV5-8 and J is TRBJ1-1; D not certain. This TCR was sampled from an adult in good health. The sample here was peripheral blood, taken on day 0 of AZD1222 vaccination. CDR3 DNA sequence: TGTGCCAGCAGCTTTGCACGGGACACTGAAGCTTTCTTT. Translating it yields CASSFARDTEAFF.